This T cell receptor beta chain was profiled in a study of early T cells in non-severe SARS-CoV-2 infection. Overall study context: Sequenced material consisted of bulk RNA (from unsorted whole blood), and chains were unpaired.

Study-level findings and limits: The study's VDJdb matching favored anti-spike CD8 responses and missed private and CD4 specificities.

TCRdb ran MiXCR on the 5' RACE reads and lists one entry per CDR3 protein. The sample lists some 23,000 distinct CDR3 sequences; about 4.4% were seen once. This clonotype was counted ten times or more. Antigen unknown. Germline loops: CDR1 ENHRY, CDR2 SYGVKD. There are 14 residues in the CDR3. V was cut by 2 bases and J by 0 bases, with 6 bases left in between. Sequencing used whole blood. The source is an adult who was a healthcare worker with PCR-confirmed SARS-CoV-2 infection or an uninfected control (not recorded which). The chain uses TRBV10-3 and TRBJ2-3; D is undetermined. The CDR3 sequence is CAISEGPSTDTQYF. CDR3 nucleotides: TGTGCCATCAGTGAGGGCCCAAGCACAGATACGCAGTATTTT.